The clone carrying this T cell receptor beta chain was observed many times. This CDR3 contains 15 residues. V lost 0 bases, J lost 5 bases, and 10 bases lay in between. Germline assignment: CDR1 MGHRA and CDR2 YSYEKL. TCRdb re-derived calls from the multiplex PCR reads in MiXCR, one entry per CDR3 protein. The table records 70,000 or so distinct CDR3 sequences, 40% to 45% of them present only once. This sample was included in a study of breast tumors, draining lymph nodes, adjacent tissues. This sequence was found in a female donor with breast cancer. Some clones in this sample may be carry-over from other donors' samples. The specimen sequenced was breast tumor tissue. V gene TRBV4-1 combines with J gene TRBJ2-2, with D hard to call. DNA for the CDR3: TGCGCCAGCAGCCAAGAGGAAACGAGTACCGGGGAGCTGTTTTTT. This sequence encodes CASSQEETSTGELFF.